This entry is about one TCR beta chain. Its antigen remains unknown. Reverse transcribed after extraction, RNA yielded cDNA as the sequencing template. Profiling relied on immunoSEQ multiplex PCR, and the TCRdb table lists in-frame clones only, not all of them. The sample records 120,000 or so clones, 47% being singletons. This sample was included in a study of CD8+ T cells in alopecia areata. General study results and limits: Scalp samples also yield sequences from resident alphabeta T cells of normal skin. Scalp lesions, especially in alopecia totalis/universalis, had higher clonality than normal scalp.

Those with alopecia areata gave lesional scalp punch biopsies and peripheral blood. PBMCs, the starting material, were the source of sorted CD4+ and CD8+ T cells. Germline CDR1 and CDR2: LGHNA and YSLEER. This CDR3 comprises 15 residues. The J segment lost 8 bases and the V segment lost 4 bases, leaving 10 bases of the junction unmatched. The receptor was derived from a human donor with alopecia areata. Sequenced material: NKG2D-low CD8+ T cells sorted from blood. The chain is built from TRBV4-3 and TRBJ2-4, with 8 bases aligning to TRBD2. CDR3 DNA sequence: TGCGCCAGCAGCCCTGAAAGCGGGAGCGGGGACATTCAGTACTTC. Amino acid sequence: CASSPESGSGDIQYF.